The rows below give T cell receptor beta chains drawn from one sample of a study of blood T cells in healthy people across ages. Via MiXCR, TCRdb re-called the 5' RACE reads, giving one row per CDR3 protein. The data contain roughly 1.6 million distinct CDR3 sequences, about 32% of them seen just once; the ten biggest clones take up approximately 10%. Sample: blood. These receptors all stem from a woman between 25 and 40 years old in good health. The CDR3 runs from the conserved cysteine through the conserved F or W. Fields, in order: D gene, clone size, J gene, V gene, CDR3 DNA, CDR3 protein. D genes are given only for firm matches. Size is omitted from some rows. Given values are once, few, many or a class for expanded clones.

.,.,TRBJ2-2,TRBV9,TGTGCCAGCAGCGTAGGAGGCAGTCCCTCTACCGGGGAGCTGTTTTTT,CASSVGGSPSTGELFF
.,.,TRBJ1-4,TRBV6-1,TGTGCCAGCAGTGCCGGGATTTATAATGAAAAACTGTTTTTT,CASSAGIYNEKLFF
.,.,TRBJ1-2,TRBV11-2,TGTGCCAGCAGCTTAGACCCGGTTTTCGGTGGCTACACCTTC,CASSLDPVFGGYTF
.,few,TRBJ2-1,TRBV5-1,TGCGCCAGCAGCTTGGGACAATTGGTGGGTTCCCCCTACAATGAGCAGTTCTTC,CASSLGQLVGSPYNEQFF
.,.,TRBJ1-1,TRBV7-9,TGTGCCAGCAGCTTCAGGGGACACTACGCTTTCTTT,CASSFRGHYAFF
.,few,TRBJ2-3,TRBV13,TGTGCCAGCAGCTTAAGGGGGACGAGCGGAGATACGCAGTATTTT,CASSLRGTSGDTQYF
.,few,TRBJ2-1,TRBV7-9,TGTGCCAGCAGCCTCAAGGGGGAGCAGTTCTTC,CASSLKGEQFF
TRBD2,.,TRBJ2-3,TRBV7-9,TGTGCCAGCGGCTCAGGGCGGGCTAGCGGTACAGATACGCAGTATTTT,CASGSGRASGTDTQYF
TRBD2,few,TRBJ2-3,TRBV12-3/TRBV12-4,TGTGCCAGCAGTCCCAAGACTAGCGGGAGGAACACAGATACGCAGTATTTT,CASSPKTSGRNTDTQYF
TRBD2,.,TRBJ2-3,TRBV16,TGTGCCAGCAGCCAATATGCCTTTAGCGGGAGCACAGATACGCAGTATTTT,CASSQYAFSGSTDTQYF
.,.,TRBJ2-4,TRBV4-1,TGCGCCAGCAGCCCTTGGACGGCAGTGGCCAAAAACATTCAGTACTTC,CASSPWTAVAKNIQYF
.,.,TRBJ2-5,TRBV3-1,TGTGCCAGCAGCCAAGATCCCTTTGCAGCGGCCATAAACCAAGAGACCCAGTACTTC,CASSQDPFAAAINQETQYF
.,few,TRBJ1-2,TRBV27,TGTGCCAGCAGTTTATCGGGGAACCATGGCTACACCTTC,CASSLSGNHGYTF
.,.,TRBJ2-3,TRBV7-2,.,CASSFYICSANRVTQYF
.,.,TRBJ2-1,TRBV9,TGTGCCGGCAGCGTGGCCGTCAGTTCCCGCTCCTACAATGAGCAGTTCTTC,CAGSVAVSSRSYNEQFF
.,.,TRBJ2-1,TRBV15,TGTGCCACCAGCGAGTCCTGGGATGAGAATGAGCAGTTCTTC,CATSESWDENEQFF
TRBD1,few,TRBJ2-7,TRBV9,TGTGCCAGCAGCCCCCTCCCGGGACAGGCTGTTTACGAGCAGTACTTC,CASSPLPGQAVYEQYF
TRBD1,many,TRBJ2-6,TRBV7-2,TGTGCCAGCAGCTCGACAGGGGACGGGGCCAACGTCCTGACTTTC,CASSSTGDGANVLTF
.,.,TRBJ1-2,TRBV4-1,TGCGCCAGCAGCCAAGCCCCTAACCTAGGCTATGGCTACACCTTC,CASSQAPNLGYGYTF
.,.,TRBJ1-1,TRBV4-1,TGCGCCAGCAGCCAAGAGGACTGGGGCACTGAAGCTTTCTTT,CASSQEDWGTEAFF
TRBD2,.,TRBJ2-1,TRBV6-1,TGTGCCGGCAGTGAAGTTACTAGCGGGAGAGGGGATGAGCAGTTCTTC,CAGSEVTSGRGDEQFF
.,.,TRBJ1-2,TRBV6-6,TGTGCCAGCAGTGGCGTGGATGATGGCTACACCTTC,CASSGVDDGYTF
.,.,TRBJ2-7,TRBV6-1,TGTGCCAGCAGAAGACGACAGGTGGCCTCCTACGAGCAGTACTTC,CASRRRQVASYEQYF
TRBD1,few,TRBJ1-6,TRBV4-1,TGCGCCAGCAGCCAAAACAGGGGCGATAATTCACCCCTCCACTTT,CASSQNRGDNSPLHF
TRBD1,few,TRBJ2-1,TRBV20-1,TGCAGTGCTGCAGACCCCCGGGACAGGGCAGATGAGCAGTTCTTC,CSAADPRDRADEQFF
.,.,TRBJ2-1,TRBV5-1,TGCGCCAGCAGCTTGGTCAAGGGGATGGGCAATGAGCAGTTCTTC,CASSLVKGMGNEQFF
.,.,TRBJ2-1,TRBV30,TGTGCCTGGAGCGTGAACGATGAGCAGTTCTTC,CAWSVNDEQFF
TRBD2,.,TRBJ2-7,TRBV11-1,TGTGCCAGCAGCTTAGCGGAGGGACTAGCGGGCGAGCAGTACTTC,CASSLAEGLAGEQYF
.,.,TRBJ1-2,TRBV15,TGTGCCACCAGCAGAGAGGCAGCTAACTATGGCTACACCTTC,CATSREAANYGYTF
.,few,TRBJ2-1,TRBV7-3,TGTGCCAGCAGCCATCTTGGCGTAAATGAGCAGTTCTTC,CASSHLGVNEQFF
TRBD2,few,TRBJ2-3,TRBV27,TGTGCCAGCAGTGGCCCGGGACTACCTAGCACAGATACGCAGTATTTT,CASSGPGLPSTDTQYF
.,few,TRBJ1-4,TRBV28,TGTGCCAGCAGTTTAGGACAGAAATGGAATGAAAAACTGTTTTTT,CASSLGQKWNEKLFF
TRBD2,.,TRBJ2-2,TRBV7-9,TGTGCCAGCAGCTCCAGACTAGCGGGTTACACCGGGGAGCTGTTTTTT,CASSSRLAGYTGELFF
.,few,TRBJ1-5,TRBV20-1,TGCAGTGCTAGAGAAGAGGAGGTTAGCAATCAGCCCCAGCATTTT,CSAREEEVSNQPQHF
.,.,TRBJ2-7,TRBV10-1,TGCGCCAGCAGTGACGGTAACAGAATCTACGAGCAGTACTTC,CASSDGNRIYEQYF
.,.,TRBJ2-3,TRBV3-1,TGTGCCAGCAGGCCCGTAGCAAGGGACACAGATACGCAGTATTTT,CASRPVARDTDTQYF
.,few,TRBJ2-7,TRBV7-9,TGTGCCAGCAGCTTTCCACAGGACGTATACTCCTACGAGCAGTACTTC,CASSFPQDVYSYEQYF
TRBD1,few,TRBJ1-1,TRBV25-1,TGTGCCAGCAGTGAGTGGACAGGGCAAGGCACTGAAGCTTTCTTT,CASSEWTGQGTEAFF
.,.,TRBJ2-5,TRBV7-9,TGTGCCAGCAGCCCTCCCTTATCGATACAGGGAGGGGAGACCCAGTACTTC,CASSPPLSIQGGETQYF
.,few,TRBJ2-3,TRBV27,TGTGCCAGCAGTCCCGGGACTCTTTTTGGAGATACGCAGTATTTT,CASSPGTLFGDTQYF
TRBD2,once,TRBJ2-3,TRBV10-1,TGCGCCAGCAGTGGGACTAGCGGGAATACGCAGTATTTT,CASSGTSGNTQYF